These 9 T cell receptor beta chains originate from one sample sequenced in a study of T-cell memory formation after mild COVID-19. One entry per CDR3 protein results from TCRdb running MiXCR on the 5' RACE reads. The repertoire holds about 470,000 distinct CDR3 sequences, with around a quarter as singletons. The sample taken for sequencing was PBMCs or a T cell subset sorted from them (not recorded which). These receptors were taken from an adult woman who had mild COVID-19 (a few samples of this study predate the infection). Cell type and time point are not known.

This clonotype turned up a few times. This chain uses TRBV20-1 with TRBJ1-4, with a possible D match to TRBD1 (6 bases). Germline CDR1 is DFQATT and CDR2 is SNEGSKA (reference sequence). The length of the CDR3 is 14 residues. Trimming left V 5 bases short and J 7 bases short, with 17 bases between. This CDR3 is CSAGHPGGGEKLFF. CDR3 bases: TGCAGTGCTGGTCACCCGGGGGGCGGTGAAAAACTGTTTTTT.

Here the CDR3 DNA reads TGTGCCAGCAGCCAGCAAATGGGACAGGGAAATTGGGAGCAGTACTTC. Translating gives CASSQQMGQGNWEQYF. The chain couples TRBV14 to TRBJ2-7; TRBD1 agrees at 9 bases. This CDR3 contains 16 residues. V shed 3 bases, J shed 7 bases, and the junction held 13 bases outside the gene matches. The germline gives CDR1 SGHDN, CDR2 FVKESK. The entire variable domain, with the rest obtained from reference TRBV14 and TRBJ2-7, is as follows: EAGVTQFPSHSVIEKGQTVTLRCDPISGHDNLYWYRRVMGKEIKFLLHFVKESKQDESGMPNNRFLAERTGGTYSTLKVQPAELEDSGVYFCASSQQMGQGNWEQYFGPGTRLTVT.

The chain carries TRBV5-4 and TRBJ2-5, with 8 bases aligning to TRBD1. Germline V gene data show CDR1 as SGHNT and CDR2 as YYREEE (reference sequence). This CDR3 contains 15 residues. Germline trimming cut 2 bases from V and 2 bases from J; bases unmatched to any gene: 5. CDR3 sequence reads: CASSFIGTGQETQYF. CDR3 in DNA: TGTGCCAGCAGCTTCATCGGGACAGGACAAGAGACCCAGTACTTC.

CDR3 DNA sequence: TGTGCCAGCAGATCGACAGCGAACACTGAAGCTTTCTTT. It codes for CASRSTANTEAFF. This chain links TRBV6-2 or TRBV6-3 with TRBJ1-1; a possible D gene is TRBD1 (5 bases). Germline lookup yields CDR1 MNHEY and CDR2 SVGEGT. Trimming took 6 bases from V and 1 from J, leaving 9 bases between them. The CDR3 is 13 amino acids.

V usage is TRBV4-3 and J usage is TRBJ2-2, with D perhaps matching TRBD1 (6 bases). Germline lookup yields CDR1 LGHNA and CDR2 YSLEER. V was clipped by 1 base and J by 8 bases, with 29 bases between them. The CDR3 has 20 residues. The CDR3 DNA is TGCGCCAGCAGCCAAGTGCAAGGGGGTCAAACTGGTCGCGGCGCTGGGGAGCTGTTTTTT. It translates to CASSQVQGGQTGRGAGELFF.

The chain employs TRBV2 and TRBJ1-1, with 7 bases fitting TRBD1. V shed 1 base and J 0 bases; nucleotides not matched to a gene: 5. Germline CDR1 is SNHLY and CDR2 is FYNNEI. CDR3 size: 16 residues. The CDR3 loop reads CASSEVDREMNTEAFF. CDR3 coding DNA: TGTGCCAGCAGTGAAGTAGACAGGGAGATGAACACTGAAGCTTTCTTT.

V is TRBV7-3 and J is TRBJ1-1, with D maybe TRBD1 (5 bases). The CDR3 covers 14 residues. Per germline, CDR1 SGHTA and CDR2 FQGTGA. V was clipped by 5 bases and J by 4 bases, with 14 bases between them. As DNA, the CDR3 is TGTGCCAGCAGCCCGGGGACTTTAGGCACTGAAGCTTTCTTT. This codes for CASSPGTLGTEAFF.

This clonotype was detected a few times. This chain links TRBV6-2 or TRBV6-3 with TRBJ2-7; 7 bases fit TRBD2. Germline CDR1 and CDR2: MNHEY and SVGEGT. V lost 6 bases and J lost 5; bases outside the gene matches: 7. This CDR3 region has 13 residues. CDR3 loop: CASSGGGGHEQYF. The CDR3 DNA follows: TGTGCCAGCAGCGGTGGGGGGGGACACGAGCAGTACTTC.

This clonotype was counted only a few times. The CDR3, as DNA: TGCGCCAGCAGCAACCAGGACAGGGGGATCACTGAAGCTTTCTTT. Translating gives CASSNQDRGITEAFF. The chain uses TRBV5-1 and TRBJ1-1; 10 positions agree with TRBD1. Germline V gene lookup returns CDR1 SGHRS and CDR2 YFSETQ. CDR3 size: 15 residues. Germline trimming cut 4 bases from V and 4 bases from J; bases unmatched to any gene: 7.